These T cell receptor beta chains were read from a single sample in a study of vaccination and CD4 T cells after COVID-19. TCRdb reprocessed the PCR reads via MiXCR and lists one record per CDR3 protein. The sample has 3,600 or so distinct CDR3 sequences, 17% seen once; the top ten hold 20% to 30%. These receptors have no identified antigens. Sequencing was performed on CD4+ T cells from blood, cultured in vitro. These receptors came from a human donor who had recovered from COVID-19. Each CDR3 is given with its conserved first and last residue. D genes are given only for firm matches. The size entry is marked missing in some rows and otherwise reads once, few, many or a size class.

.	.	TRBV12-3/TRBV12-4	TRBJ1-5	CASSLTEWGNQPQHF	TGTGCCAGCAGTTTAACCGAATGGGGCAATCAGCCCCAGCATTTT
TRBD2	.	TRBV5-6	TRBJ2-5	CASSPLIRGGETQYF	TGTGCCAGCAGCCCTCTGATCCGGGGGGGAGAGACCCAGTACTTC
TRBD1	medium-sized	TRBV6-1	TRBJ2-2	CASSRGTGTPTAGELFF	TGTGCCAGCAGTCGCGGGACAGGGACTCCCACCGCCGGGGAGCTGTTTTTT
TRBD1	medium-sized	TRBV27	TRBJ1-1	CASSHRQGRTEAFF	TGTGCCAGCAGTCACCGACAGGGGAGGACTGAAGCTTTCTTT
.	medium-sized	TRBV6-1	TRBJ2-5	CASSLRIDIKETQYF	TGTGCCAGCAGTCTACGAATCGACATTAAAGAGACCCAGTACTTC
.	.	TRBV20-1	TRBJ2-3	CSARMRGRGDTQYF	TGCAGTGCTAGAATGCGGGGGCGGGGGGATACGCAGTATTTT
.	once	TRBV6-1	TRBJ1-3	CASSRQSNSGNTIYF	TGTGCCAGCAGCCGACAGAGTAACTCTGGAAACACCATATATTTT
.	few	TRBV6-5	TRBJ1-5	CASSYWSGAVDSNQPQHF	TGTGCCAGCAGTTACTGGTCAGGGGCGGTTGATAGCAATCAGCCCCAGCATTTT
.	few	TRBV6-1	TRBJ2-1	CASRGDLIGGEQFF	TGTGCCAGCAGGGGGGACTTAATAGGTGGTGAGCAGTTCTTC
TRBD2	few	TRBV6-5	TRBJ2-5	CASSWTSGGFNPQYF	TGTGCCAGCAGTTGGACTAGCGGGGGGTTTAATCCCCAGTACTTC
.	few	TRBV5-1	TRBJ2-5	CASSVDGAPGTQYF	TGCGCCAGCAGCGTAGATGGGGCCCCAGGGACCCAGTACTTC
.	large	TRBV20-1	TRBJ2-5	CSVRVSQETQYF	TGCAGCGTCAGGGTGAGCCAAGAGACCCAGTACTTC
.	medium-sized	TRBV21-1	TRBJ1-2	CASSKDQGLYGYTF	TGTGCCAGCAGCAAAGATCAAGGCCTTTATGGCTACACCTTC
.	medium-sized	TRBV14	TRBJ1-2	CASSPTGPPRYTF	TGTGCCAGCAGCCCGACGGGACCACCACGCTACACCTTC
.	.	TRBV30	TRBJ1-4	CATTGFTNEKLFF	TGTGCCACCACAGGGTTCACTAATGAAAAACTGTTTTTT
.	medium-sized	TRBV20-1	TRBJ1-1	CSASTVTNTEAFF	TGCAGTGCTAGTACCGTTACGAACACTGAAGCTTTCTTT
.	few	TRBV12-3/TRBV12-4	TRBJ2-1	CASSWGPSTYNEQFF	TGTGCCAGCAGCTGGGGCCCTTCAACCTACAATGAGCAGTTCTTC
TRBD1	few	TRBV7-3	TRBJ1-2	CASSLRGGQGVRNGYTF	TGTGCCAGCAGCTTAAGAGGGGGACAGGGAGTTCGGAATGGCTACACCTTC
TRBD2	.	TRBV7-3	TRBJ2-1	CASSLGAGGVSNEQFF	TGTGCCAGCAGCTTAGGCGCCGGGGGGGTAAGCAATGAGCAGTTCTTC
TRBD2	medium-sized	TRBV20-1	TRBJ2-5	CSAIRGGGGRETQYF	TGCAGTGCTATCCGAGGAGGCGGGGGTAGGGAGACCCAGTACTTC
TRBD2	.	TRBV5-4	TRBJ2-5	CASTKSAGVGETQYF	TGTGCCAGCACCAAATCAGCGGGGGTAGGCGAGACCCAGTACTTC
.	medium-sized	TRBV29-1	TRBJ1-2	CSVERVGVNGYTF	TGCAGCGTTGAAAGAGTGGGAGTTAATGGCTACACCTTC
.	large	TRBV6-5	TRBJ2-3	CASSYGNTQYF	TGTGCCAGCAGTTACGGGAATACGCAGTATTTT
TRBD2	few	TRBV19	TRBJ2-6	CASSLGREGSGANVLTF	TGTGCCAGTAGTCTAGGACGGGAGGGGTCTGGGGCCAACGTCCTGACTTTC
TRBD1	.	TRBV5-1	TRBJ2-5	CASSLVSGGETQYF	TGCGCCAGCAGCTTGGTATCAGGGGGAGAGACCCAGTACTTC
.	.	TRBV5-8	TRBJ2-5	CASSSGQPQETQYF	TGTGCCAGCAGCTCCGGACAGCCACAAGAGACCCAGTACTTC
.	.	TRBV30	TRBJ1-5	CAWSVKVSGARNQPQHF	TGTGCCTGGAGTGTAAAGGTCTCGGGGGCGCGCAATCAGCCCCAGCATTTT
.	.	TRBV11-3	TRBJ1-1	CASSLEQSTEAFF	TGTGCCAGCAGCTTAGAACAGTCCACTGAAGCTTTCTTT
.	few	TRBV4-1	TRBJ2-4	CASSQDPVGAGAKNIQYF	TGCGCCAGCAGCCAAGATCCCGTGGGGGCGGGGGCCAAAAACATTCAGTACTTC
.	medium-sized	TRBV6-5	TRBJ1-2	CASSYWGNYGYTF	TGTGCCAGCAGTTATTGGGGAAACTATGGCTACACCTTC
TRBD1	.	TRBV2	TRBJ2-7	CASSLAGQGAGEQYF	TGTGCCAGCAGTTTGGCGGGACAGGGGGCCGGGGAGCAGTACTTC
TRBD1	medium-sized	TRBV30	TRBJ2-7	CAWRTGLNHEQYF	TGTGCCTGGAGGACAGGGTTAAACCACGAGCAGTACTTC
.	medium-sized	TRBV5-4	TRBJ1-6	CASSLAGVSSPLHF	TGTGCCAGCAGCTTGGCAGGGGTTAGTTCACCCCTCCACTTT
TRBD2	medium-sized	TRBV20-1	TRBJ2-5	CSASLAGYQETQYF	TGCAGTGCTAGTCTAGCGGGGTACCAAGAGACCCAGTACTTC
.	.	TRBV12-3/TRBV12-4	TRBJ1-5	CASTTPPQPQHF	TGTGCCAGCACCACCCCCCCACAGCCCCAGCATTTT